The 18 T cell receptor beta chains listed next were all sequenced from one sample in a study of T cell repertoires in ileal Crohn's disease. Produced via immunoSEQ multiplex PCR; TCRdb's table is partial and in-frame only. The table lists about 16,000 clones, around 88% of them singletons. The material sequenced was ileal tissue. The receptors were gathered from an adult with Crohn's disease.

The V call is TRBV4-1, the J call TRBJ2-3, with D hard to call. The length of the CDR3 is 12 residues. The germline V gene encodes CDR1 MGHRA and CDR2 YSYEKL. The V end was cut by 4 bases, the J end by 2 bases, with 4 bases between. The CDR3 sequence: CASSRPTDTQYF. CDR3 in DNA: TGCGCCAGCAGCCGGCCCACAGATACGCAGTATTTT.

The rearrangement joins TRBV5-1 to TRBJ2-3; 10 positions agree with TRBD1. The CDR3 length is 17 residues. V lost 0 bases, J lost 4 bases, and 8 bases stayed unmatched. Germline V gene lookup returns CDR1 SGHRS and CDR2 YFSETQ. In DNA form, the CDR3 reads TGCGCCAGCAGCTTGGACCGGACAGGGGGGTTTGCAGATACGCAGTATTTT. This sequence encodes CASSLDRTGGFADTQYF. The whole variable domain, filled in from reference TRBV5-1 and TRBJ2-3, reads KAGVTQTPRYLIKTRGQQVTLSCSPISGHRSVSWYQQTPGQGLQFLFEYFSETQRNKGNFPGRFSGRQFSNSRSEMNVSTLELGDSALYLCASSLDRTGGFADTQYFGPGTRLTVL.

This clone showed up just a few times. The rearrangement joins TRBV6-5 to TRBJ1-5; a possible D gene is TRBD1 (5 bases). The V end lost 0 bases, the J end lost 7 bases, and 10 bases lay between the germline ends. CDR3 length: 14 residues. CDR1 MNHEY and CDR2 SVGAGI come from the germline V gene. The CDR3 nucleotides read TGTGCCAGCAGTTACTCGACAGAGGTGCAGCCCCAGCATTTT. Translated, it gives CASSYSTEVQPQHF.

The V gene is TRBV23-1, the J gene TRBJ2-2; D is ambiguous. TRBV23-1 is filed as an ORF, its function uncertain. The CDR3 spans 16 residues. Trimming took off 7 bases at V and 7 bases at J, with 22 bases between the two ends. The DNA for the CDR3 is TGCGCCAGCAACCCGTCGGTAGCCGAAGGTATCGGGGAGCTGTTTTTT. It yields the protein CASNPSVAEGIGELFF.

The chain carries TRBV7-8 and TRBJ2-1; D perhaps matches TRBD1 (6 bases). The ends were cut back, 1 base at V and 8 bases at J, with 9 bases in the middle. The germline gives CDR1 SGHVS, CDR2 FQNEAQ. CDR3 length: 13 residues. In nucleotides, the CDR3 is TGTGCCAGCAGCTTAGGACAGGTTGATGAGCAGTTCTTC. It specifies CASSLGQVDEQFF.

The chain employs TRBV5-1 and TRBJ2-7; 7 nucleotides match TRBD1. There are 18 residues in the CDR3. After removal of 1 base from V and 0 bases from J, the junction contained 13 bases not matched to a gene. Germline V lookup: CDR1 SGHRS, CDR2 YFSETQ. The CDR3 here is CASSLTGTARRSSYEQYF. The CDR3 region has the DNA TGCGCCAGCAGCTTGACCGGGACAGCCCGCCGGAGCTCCTACGAGCAGTACTTC. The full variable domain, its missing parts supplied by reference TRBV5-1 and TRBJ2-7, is KAGVTQTPRYLIKTRGQQVTLSCSPISGHRSVSWYQQTPGQGLQFLFEYFSETQRNKGNFPGRFSGRQFSNSRSEMNVSTLELGDSALYLCASSLTGTARRSSYEQYFGPGTRLTVT.

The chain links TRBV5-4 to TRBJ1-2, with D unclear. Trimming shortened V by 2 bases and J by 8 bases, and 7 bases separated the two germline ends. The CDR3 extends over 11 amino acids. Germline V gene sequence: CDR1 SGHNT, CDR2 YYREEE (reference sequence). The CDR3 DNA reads TGTGCCAGCAGCTTCGGCGGCGGCTACACCTTC. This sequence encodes CASSFGGGYTF.

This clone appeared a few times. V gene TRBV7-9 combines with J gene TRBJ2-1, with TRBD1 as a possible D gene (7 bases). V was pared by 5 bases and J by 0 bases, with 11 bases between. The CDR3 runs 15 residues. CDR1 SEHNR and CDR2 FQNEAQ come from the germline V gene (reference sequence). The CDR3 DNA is TGTGCCAGCAGCCCAGGGGGGTCCTCCTACAATGAGCAGTTCTTC. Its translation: CASSPGGSSYNEQFF.

The CDR3 loop reads CASSLRQTRTTEAFF. In DNA, the CDR3 is TGTGCCAGCAGCCTTAGACAGACTAGAACTACTGAAGCTTTCTTT. This sequence joins TRBV14 and TRBJ1-1; TRBD1 is a possible D gene (5 bases). The germline V gene encodes CDR1 SGHDN and CDR2 FVKESK. CDR3 length: 15 residues. V gave up 4 bases and J gave up 5 bases, with 17 bases separating them.

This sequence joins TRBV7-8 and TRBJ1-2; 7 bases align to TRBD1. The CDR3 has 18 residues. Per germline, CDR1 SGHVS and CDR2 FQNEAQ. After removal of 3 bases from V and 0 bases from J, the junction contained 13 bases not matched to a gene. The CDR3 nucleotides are TGTGCCAGCAGCTTTTTGGGGACAGCAAAAGACTCTAACTATGGCTACACCTTC. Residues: CASSFLGTAKDSNYGYTF.

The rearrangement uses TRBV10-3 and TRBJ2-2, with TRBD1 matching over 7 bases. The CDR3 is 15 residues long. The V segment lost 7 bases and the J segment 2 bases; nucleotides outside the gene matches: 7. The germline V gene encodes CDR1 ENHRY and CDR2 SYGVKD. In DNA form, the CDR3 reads TGTGCCATCACCCCCCGGACAGGCAACACCGGGGAGCTGTTTTTT. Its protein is CAITPRTGNTGELFF.

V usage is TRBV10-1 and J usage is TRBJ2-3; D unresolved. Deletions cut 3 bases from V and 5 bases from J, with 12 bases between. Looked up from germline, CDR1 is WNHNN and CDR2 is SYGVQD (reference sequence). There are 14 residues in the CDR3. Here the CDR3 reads CASSDPLPGDTQYF. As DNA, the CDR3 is TGCGCCAGCAGTGACCCACTCCCGGGAGATACGCAGTATTTT.

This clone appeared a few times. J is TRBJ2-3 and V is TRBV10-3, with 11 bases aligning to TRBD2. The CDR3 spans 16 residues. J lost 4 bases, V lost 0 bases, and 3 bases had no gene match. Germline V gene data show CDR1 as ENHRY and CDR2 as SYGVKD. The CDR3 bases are TGTGCCATCAGTGAGTCTACTAGCGGGAGTGCAGATACGCAGTATTTT. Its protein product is CAISESTSGSADTQYF.

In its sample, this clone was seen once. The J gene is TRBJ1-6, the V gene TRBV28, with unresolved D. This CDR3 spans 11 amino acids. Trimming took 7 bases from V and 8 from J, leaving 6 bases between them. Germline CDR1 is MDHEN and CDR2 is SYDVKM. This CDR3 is CASKRDSPLHF. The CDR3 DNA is TGTGCCAGCAAGAGGGATTCACCCCTCCACTTT. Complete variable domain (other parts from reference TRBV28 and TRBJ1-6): DVKVTQSSRYLVKRTGEKVFLECVQDMDHENMFWYRQDPGLGLRLIYFSYDVKMKEKGDIPEGYSVSREKKERFSLILESASTNQTSMYLCASKRDSPLHFGNGTRLTVT.

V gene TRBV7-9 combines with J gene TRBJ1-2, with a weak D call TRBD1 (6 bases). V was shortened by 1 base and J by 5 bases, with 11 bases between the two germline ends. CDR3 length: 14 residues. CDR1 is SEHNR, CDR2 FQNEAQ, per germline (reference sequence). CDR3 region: CASSLGAGDYGYTF. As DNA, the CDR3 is TGTGCCAGCAGCTTAGGGGCAGGGGATTATGGCTACACCTTC.

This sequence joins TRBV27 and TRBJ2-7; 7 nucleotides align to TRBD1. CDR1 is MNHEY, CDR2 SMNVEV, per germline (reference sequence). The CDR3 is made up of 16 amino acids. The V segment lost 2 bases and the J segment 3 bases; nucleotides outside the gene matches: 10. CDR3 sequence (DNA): TGTGCCAGCAGTTTACTACTTGACAGGGCCGGCTACGAGCAGTACTTC. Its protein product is CASSLLLDRAGYEQYF.

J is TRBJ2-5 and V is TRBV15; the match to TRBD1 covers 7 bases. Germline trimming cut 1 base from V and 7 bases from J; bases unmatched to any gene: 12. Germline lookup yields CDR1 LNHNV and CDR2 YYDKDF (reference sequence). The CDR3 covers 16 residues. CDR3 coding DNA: TGTGCCACCAGCAGAGGACGCGGCAGGGGGACGGGGACCCAGTACTTC. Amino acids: CATSRGRGRGTGTQYF. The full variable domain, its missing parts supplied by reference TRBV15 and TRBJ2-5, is DAMVIQNPRYQVTQFGKPVTLSCSQTLNHNVMYWYQQKSSQAPKLLFHYYDKDFNNEADTPDNFQSRRPNTSFCFLDIRSPGLGDTAMYLCATSRGRGRGTGTQYFGPGTRLLVL.

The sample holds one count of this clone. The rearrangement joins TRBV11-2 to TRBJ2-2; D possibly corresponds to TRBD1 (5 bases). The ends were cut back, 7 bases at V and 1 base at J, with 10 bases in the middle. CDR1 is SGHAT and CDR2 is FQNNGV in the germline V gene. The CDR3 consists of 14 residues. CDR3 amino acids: CASKGHLNTGELFF. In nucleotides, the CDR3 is TGTGCCAGCAAAGGACACTTGAACACCGGGGAGCTGTTTTTT.